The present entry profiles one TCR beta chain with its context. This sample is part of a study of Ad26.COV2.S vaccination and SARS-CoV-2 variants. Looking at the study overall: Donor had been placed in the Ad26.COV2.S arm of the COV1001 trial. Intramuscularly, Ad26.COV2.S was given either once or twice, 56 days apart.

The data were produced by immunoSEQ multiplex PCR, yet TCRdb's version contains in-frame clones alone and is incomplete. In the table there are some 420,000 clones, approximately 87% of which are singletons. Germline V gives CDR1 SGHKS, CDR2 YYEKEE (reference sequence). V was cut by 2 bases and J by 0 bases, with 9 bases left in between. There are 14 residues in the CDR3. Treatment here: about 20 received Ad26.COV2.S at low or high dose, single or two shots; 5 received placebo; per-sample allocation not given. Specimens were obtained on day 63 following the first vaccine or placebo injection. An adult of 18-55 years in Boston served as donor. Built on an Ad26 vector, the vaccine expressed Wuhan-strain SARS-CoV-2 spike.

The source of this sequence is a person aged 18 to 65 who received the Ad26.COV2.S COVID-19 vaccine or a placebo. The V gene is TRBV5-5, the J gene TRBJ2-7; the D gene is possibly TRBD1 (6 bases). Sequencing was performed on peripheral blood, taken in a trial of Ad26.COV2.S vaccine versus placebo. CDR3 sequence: CASSFGQISYEQYF. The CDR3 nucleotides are TGTGCCAGCAGCTTCGGACAGATCTCCTACGAGCAGTACTTC.